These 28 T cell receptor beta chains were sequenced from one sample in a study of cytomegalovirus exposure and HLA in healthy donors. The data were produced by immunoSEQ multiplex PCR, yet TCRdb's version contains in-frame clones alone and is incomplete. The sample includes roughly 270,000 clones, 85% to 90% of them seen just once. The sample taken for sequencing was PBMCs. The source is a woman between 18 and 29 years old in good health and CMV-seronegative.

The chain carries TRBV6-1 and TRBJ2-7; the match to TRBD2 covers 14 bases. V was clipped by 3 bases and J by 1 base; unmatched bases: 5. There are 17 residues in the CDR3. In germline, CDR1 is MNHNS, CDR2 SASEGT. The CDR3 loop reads CASSERLAGGMSYEQYF. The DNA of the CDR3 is TGTGCCAGCAGTGAGCGACTAGCGGGAGGGATGTCCTACGAGCAGTACTTC.

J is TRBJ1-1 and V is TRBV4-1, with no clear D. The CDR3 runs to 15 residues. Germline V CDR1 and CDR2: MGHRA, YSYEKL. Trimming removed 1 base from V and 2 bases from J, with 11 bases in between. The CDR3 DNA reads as TGCGCCAGCAGCCAAGGAGGAGCCCCTAACACTGAAGCTTTCTTT. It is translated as CASSQGGAPNTEAFF.

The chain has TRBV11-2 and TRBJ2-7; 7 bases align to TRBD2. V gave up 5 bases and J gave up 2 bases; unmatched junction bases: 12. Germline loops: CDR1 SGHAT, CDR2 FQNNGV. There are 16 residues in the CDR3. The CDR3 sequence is CASSPLRGRHTYEQYF. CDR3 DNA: TGTGCCAGCAGCCCTCTACGCGGGAGACACACCTACGAGCAGTACTTC.

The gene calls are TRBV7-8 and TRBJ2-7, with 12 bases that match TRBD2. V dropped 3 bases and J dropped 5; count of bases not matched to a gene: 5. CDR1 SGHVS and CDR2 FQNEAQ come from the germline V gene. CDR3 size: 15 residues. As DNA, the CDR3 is TGTGCCAGCAGCTTCTCGACTAGCGGGAGAAACGAGCAGTACTTC. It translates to CASSFSTSGRNEQYF.

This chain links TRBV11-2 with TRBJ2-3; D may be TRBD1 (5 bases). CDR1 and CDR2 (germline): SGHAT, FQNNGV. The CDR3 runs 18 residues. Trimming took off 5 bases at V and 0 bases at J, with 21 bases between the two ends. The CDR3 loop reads CASSQALQDYSSTDTQYF. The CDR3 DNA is TGTGCCAGCAGCCAAGCACTACAGGATTACTCTAGCACAGATACGCAGTATTTT.

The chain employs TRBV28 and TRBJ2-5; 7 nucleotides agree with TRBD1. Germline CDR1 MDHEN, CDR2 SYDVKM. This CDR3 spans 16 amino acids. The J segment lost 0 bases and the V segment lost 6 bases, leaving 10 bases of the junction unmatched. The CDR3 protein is CASRPQGRLYQETQYF. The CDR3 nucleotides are TGTGCCAGCAGACCACAGGGGCGATTGTACCAAGAGACCCAGTACTTC.

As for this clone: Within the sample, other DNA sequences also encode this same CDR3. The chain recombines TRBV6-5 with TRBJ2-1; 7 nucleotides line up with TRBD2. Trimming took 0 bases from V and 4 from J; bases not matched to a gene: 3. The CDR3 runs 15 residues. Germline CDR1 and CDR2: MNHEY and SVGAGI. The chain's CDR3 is CASSYSKRGYNEQFF. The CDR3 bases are TGTGCCAGCAGTTACTCGAAGCGGGGATACAATGAGCAGTTCTTC.

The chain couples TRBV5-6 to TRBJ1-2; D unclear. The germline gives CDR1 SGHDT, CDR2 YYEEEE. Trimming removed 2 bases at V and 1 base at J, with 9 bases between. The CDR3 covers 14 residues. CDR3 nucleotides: TGTGCCAGCAGCTTTATCACAGATAACTATGGCTACACCTTC. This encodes CASSFITDNYGYTF.

The CDR3 is CASSNSGRWEQYF. CDR3 DNA sequence: TGTGCCAGCAGCAATAGCGGGAGATGGGAGCAGTACTTC. The chain carries TRBV25-1 and TRBJ2-7, with 9 nucleotides matching TRBD2. The germline gives CDR1 MGHDK, CDR2 SYGVNS. The CDR3 contains 13 residues. Unmatched junction bases numbered 7, after V lost 6 bases and J lost 7 bases.

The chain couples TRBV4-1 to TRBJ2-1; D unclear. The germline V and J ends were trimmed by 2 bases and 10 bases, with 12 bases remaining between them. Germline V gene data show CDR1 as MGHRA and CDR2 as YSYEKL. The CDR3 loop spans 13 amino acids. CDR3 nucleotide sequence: TGCGCCAGCAGCCAATCACCTAGTTGGGAGCAGTTCTTC. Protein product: CASSQSPSWEQFF.

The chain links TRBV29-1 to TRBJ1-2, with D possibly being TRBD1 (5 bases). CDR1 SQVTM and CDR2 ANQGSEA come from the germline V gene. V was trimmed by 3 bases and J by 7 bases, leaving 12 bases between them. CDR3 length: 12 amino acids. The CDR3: CSVDRGVGGYTF. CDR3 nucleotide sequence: TGCAGCGTTGACCGGGGGGTGGGTGGCTACACCTTC.

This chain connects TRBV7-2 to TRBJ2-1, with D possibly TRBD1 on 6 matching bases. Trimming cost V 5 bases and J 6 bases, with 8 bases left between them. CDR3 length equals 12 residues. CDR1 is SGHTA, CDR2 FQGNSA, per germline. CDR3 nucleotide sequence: TGTGCCAGCAGCATACAGGGCAATGAGCAGTTCTTC. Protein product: CASSIQGNEQFF.

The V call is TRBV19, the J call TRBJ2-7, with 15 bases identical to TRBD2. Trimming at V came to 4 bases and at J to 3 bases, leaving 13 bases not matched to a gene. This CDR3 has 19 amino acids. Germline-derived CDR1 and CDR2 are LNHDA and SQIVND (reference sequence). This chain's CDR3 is CASSTSRPGLAGGVYEQYF. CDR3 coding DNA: TGTGCCAGTAGTACCTCCCGCCCGGGACTAGCGGGGGGCGTCTACGAGCAGTACTTC.

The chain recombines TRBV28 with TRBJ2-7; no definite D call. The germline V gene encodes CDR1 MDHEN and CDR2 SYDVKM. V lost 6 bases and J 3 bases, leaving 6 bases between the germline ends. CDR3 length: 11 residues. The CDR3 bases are TGTGCCAGCAGCAGGTTCTACGAGCAGTACTTC. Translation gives CASSRFYEQYF.

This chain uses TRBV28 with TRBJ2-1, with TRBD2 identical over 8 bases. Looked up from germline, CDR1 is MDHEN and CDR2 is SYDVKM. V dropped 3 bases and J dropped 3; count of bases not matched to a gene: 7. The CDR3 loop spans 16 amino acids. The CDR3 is CASSLAGGGFYNEQFF. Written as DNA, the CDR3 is TGTGCCAGCAGTTTGGCGGGAGGAGGTTTCTACAATGAGCAGTTCTTC. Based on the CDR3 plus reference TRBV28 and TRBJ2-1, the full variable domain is DVKVTQSSRYLVKRTGEKVFLECVQDMDHENMFWYRQDPGLGLRLIYFSYDVKMKEKGDIPEGYSVSREKKERFSLILESASTNQTSMYLCASSLAGGGFYNEQFFGPGTRLTVL.

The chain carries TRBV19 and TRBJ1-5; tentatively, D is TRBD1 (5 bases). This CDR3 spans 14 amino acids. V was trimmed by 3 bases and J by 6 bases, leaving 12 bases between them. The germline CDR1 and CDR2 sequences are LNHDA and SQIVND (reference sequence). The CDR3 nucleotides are TGTGCCAGTAGTATGTACGACAGCTCTCAGCCCCAGCATTTT. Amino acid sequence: CASSMYDSSQPQHF.

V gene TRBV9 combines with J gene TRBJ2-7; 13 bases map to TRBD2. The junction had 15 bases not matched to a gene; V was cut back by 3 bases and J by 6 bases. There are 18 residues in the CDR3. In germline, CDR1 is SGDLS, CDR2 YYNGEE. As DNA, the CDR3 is TGTGCCAGCAGCGAACAGGCCGGGACTAGCGGGACGGGTGGCGAGCAGTACTTC. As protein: CASSEQAGTSGTGGEQYF. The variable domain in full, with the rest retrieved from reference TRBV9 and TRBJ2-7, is DSGVTQTPKHLITATGQRVTLRCSPRSGDLSVYWYQQSLDQGLQFLIQYYNGEERAKGNILERFSAQQFPDLHSELNLSSLELGDSALYFCASSEQAGTSGTGGEQYFGPGTRLTVT.

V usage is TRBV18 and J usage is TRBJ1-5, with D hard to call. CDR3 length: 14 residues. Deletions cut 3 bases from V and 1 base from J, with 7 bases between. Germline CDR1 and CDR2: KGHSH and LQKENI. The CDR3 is CASSPKESNQPQHF. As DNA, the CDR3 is TGTGCCAGCTCACCGAAAGAGAGCAATCAGCCCCAGCATTTT.

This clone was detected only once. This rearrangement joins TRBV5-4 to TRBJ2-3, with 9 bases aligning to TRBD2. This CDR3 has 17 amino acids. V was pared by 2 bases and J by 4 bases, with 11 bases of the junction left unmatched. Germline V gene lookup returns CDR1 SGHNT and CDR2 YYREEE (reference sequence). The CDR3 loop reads CASSFGHSGSRADTQYF. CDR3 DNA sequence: TGTGCCAGCAGCTTTGGGCATAGCGGGAGTAGGGCAGATACGCAGTATTTT.

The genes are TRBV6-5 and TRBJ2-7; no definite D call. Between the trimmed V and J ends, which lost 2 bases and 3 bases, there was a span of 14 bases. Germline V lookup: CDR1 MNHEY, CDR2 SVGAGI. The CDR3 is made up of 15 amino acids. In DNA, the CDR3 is TGTGCCAGCAGTTACGGGCAGCACCCTTTCTACGAGCAGTACTTC. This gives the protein CASSYGQHPFYEQYF.

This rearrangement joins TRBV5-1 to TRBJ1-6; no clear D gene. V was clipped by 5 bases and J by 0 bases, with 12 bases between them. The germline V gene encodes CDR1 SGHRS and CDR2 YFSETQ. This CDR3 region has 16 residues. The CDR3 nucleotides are TGCGCCAGCAGACCCGCGGGAAGCTCCTATAATTCACCCCTCCACTTT. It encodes CASRPAGSSYNSPLHF.

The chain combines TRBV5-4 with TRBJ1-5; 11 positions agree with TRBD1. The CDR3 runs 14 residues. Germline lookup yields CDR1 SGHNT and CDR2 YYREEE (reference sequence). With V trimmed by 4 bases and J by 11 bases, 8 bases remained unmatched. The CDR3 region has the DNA TGTGCCAGCAGCCCCGGACAGGGGGCTCATACCCAGCATTTT. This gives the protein CASSPGQGAHTQHF. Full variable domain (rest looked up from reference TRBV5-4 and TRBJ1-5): ETGVTQSPTHLIKTRGQQVTLRCSSQSGHNTVSWYQQALGQGPQFIFQYYREEENGRGNFPPRFSGLQFPNYSSELNVNALELDDSALYLCASSPGQGAHTQHFGDGTRLSIL.

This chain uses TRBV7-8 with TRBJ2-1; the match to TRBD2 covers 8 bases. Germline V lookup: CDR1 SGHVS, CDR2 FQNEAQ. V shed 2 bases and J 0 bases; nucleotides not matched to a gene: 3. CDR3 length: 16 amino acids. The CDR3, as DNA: TGTGCCAGCAGCTTACGCGGGAGGAGCTCCTACAATGAGCAGTTCTTC. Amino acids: CASSLRGRSSYNEQFF.

This CDR3 reads CASSDVGQGTGANVLTF. Written as DNA, the CDR3 is TGTGCCAGCAGTGACGTGGGACAGGGTACCGGGGCCAACGTCCTGACTTTC. V and J are TRBV6-4 and TRBJ2-6; TRBD1 agrees at 9 bases. This CDR3 has 17 amino acids. The V segment lost 2 bases and the J segment 4 bases; nucleotides outside the gene matches: 6. Germline CDR1 reads MRHNA; CDR2 reads SNTAGT.

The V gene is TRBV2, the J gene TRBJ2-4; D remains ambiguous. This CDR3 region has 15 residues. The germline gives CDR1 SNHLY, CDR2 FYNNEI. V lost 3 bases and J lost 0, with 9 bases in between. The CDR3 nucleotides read TGTGCCAGCAGTGAGCCAAAACTAGCCAAAAACATTCAGTACTTC. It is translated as CASSEPKLAKNIQYF.

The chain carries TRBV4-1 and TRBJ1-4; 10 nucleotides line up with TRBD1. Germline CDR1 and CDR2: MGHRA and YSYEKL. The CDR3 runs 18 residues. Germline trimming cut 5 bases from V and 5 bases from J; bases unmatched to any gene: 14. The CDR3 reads CASSTKMGQGSANEKLFF. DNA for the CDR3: TGCGCCAGCAGCACTAAGATGGGACAGGGGTCGGCGAATGAAAAACTGTTTTTT.

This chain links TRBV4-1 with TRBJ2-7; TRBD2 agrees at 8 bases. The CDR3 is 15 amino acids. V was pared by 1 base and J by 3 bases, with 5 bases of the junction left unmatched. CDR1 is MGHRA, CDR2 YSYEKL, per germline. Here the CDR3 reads CASSQVGTRDYEQYF. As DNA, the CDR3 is TGCGCCAGCAGCCAAGTCGGGACTAGAGACTACGAGCAGTACTTC.

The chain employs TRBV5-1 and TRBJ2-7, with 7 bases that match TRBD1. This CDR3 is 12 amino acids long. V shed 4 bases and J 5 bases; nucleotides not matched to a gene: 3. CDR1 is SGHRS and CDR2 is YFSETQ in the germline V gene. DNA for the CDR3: TGCGCCAGCAGCGCCGACAGGGACGAGCAGTACTTC. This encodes CASSADRDEQYF. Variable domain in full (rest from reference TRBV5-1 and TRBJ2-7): KAGVTQTPRYLIKTRGQQVTLSCSPISGHRSVSWYQQTPGQGLQFLFEYFSETQRNKGNFPGRFSGRQFSNSRSEMNVSTLELGDSALYLCASSADRDEQYFGPGTRLTVT.